The 4 T cell receptor beta chains presented below share a single source sample, sequenced in a study of blood T cell repertoires in COVID-19. Data came from immunoSEQ multiplex PCR; TCRdb stores just in-frame clones and leaves some out. The sample has around 320,000 clones, under 90% seen once; the top ten hold 2.5% to 3%. The specimen was PBMCs or T cells enriched from blood (not recorded which). The receptors originated from a woman between 45 and 60 years old who had been exposed to COVID-19.

This chain connects TRBV10-3 to TRBJ1-6; 10 nucleotides agree with TRBD1. V was clipped by 5 bases and J by 8 bases; unmatched bases: 9. Germline V lookup: CDR1 ENHRY, CDR2 SYGVKD. The CDR3 spans 16 residues. CDR3 amino acids: CAISTGDRGYDSPLHF. CDR3 coding DNA: TGTGCCATCAGTACGGGGGACAGGGGATATGATTCACCCCTCCACTTT.

The chain combines TRBV18 with TRBJ2-5; possible D gene TRBD1, 5 bases. Trimming removed 1 base from V and 1 base from J, with 10 bases in between. Germline CDR1 KGHSH, CDR2 LQKENI. The CDR3 consists of 15 residues. This chain's CDR3 is CASSPLVQGQETQYF. The CDR3 bases are TGTGCCAGCTCACCACTAGTTCAGGGCCAAGAGACCCAGTACTTC.

This chain joins TRBV5-4 and TRBJ1-6, with 9 bases identical to TRBD1. Per the germline V gene, CDR1 is SGHNT and CDR2 is YYREEE (reference sequence). The CDR3 consists of 15 residues. Trimming at V came to 4 bases and at J to 3 bases, leaving 2 bases not matched to a gene. Here the CDR3 DNA reads TGTGCCAGCAGCCCGGGACAGGGCTATAATTCACCCCTCCACTTT. Translating it yields CASSPGQGYNSPLHF.

The V and J genes are TRBV9 and TRBJ1-2; 9 bases are shared with TRBD1. The CDR3 runs 15 residues. V dropped 4 bases and J dropped 6; count of bases not matched to a gene: 10. Germline V lookup: CDR1 SGDLS, CDR2 YYNGEE. This CDR3 reads CASSLEWDRVNGYTF. CDR3 nucleotides: TGTGCCAGCAGCTTAGAATGGGACAGGGTAAATGGCTACACCTTC. Using reference TRBV9 and TRBJ1-2 for the parts outside the CDR3, the full variable domain is DSGVTQTPKHLITATGQRVTLRCSPRSGDLSVYWYQQSLDQGLQFLIQYYNGEERAKGNILERFSAQQFPDLHSELNLSSLELGDSALYFCASSLEWDRVNGYTFGSGTRLTVV.